Below, one TCR beta chain is given with its context. The record originates from a study of T cell changes during pregnancy in multiple sclerosis. CDR3 size: 14 residues. The germline CDR1 and CDR2 sequences are MNHEY and SMNVEV (reference sequence). The V end was cut by 2 bases, the J end by 5 bases, with 12 bases between. Libraries were prepared by immunoSEQ multiplex PCR; TCRdb keeps only in-frame clonotypes and omits some of them. The repertoire holds approximately 61,000 clones, with around nine tenths as singletons. The sequence was obtained from a female donor in good health, enrolled as a control in a pregnancy study. The rearrangement uses TRBV27 and TRBJ1-2, with D perhaps TRBD1 (5 bases). The sequencing here drew on peripheral blood, taken in the first trimester of pregnancy. The CDR3: CASSLGGIPYGYTF. CDR3 bases: TGTGCCAGCAGTTTAGGGGGGATACCTTATGGCTACACCTTC.